Included here is one TCR beta chain sequence, with context. The repertoire was sequenced with immunoSEQ multiplex PCR; TCRdb's copy has only in-frame clones and lacks some. The top ten clones hold about 5.1% of a sample with 95,000 to 110,000 clones, about 89% of them seen once. The sample is drawn from a study of blood T cell repertoires in COVID-19. Germline assignment: CDR1 MNHEY and CDR2 SMNVEV (reference sequence). The CDR3 covers 14 residues. The V end lost 5 bases, the J end lost 2 bases, and 13 bases lay between the germline ends. The specimen was peripheral blood. The J gene is TRBJ2-7, the V gene TRBV27; D perhaps matches TRBD1 (6 bases). The source of this sequence is a human donor in a cohort sampled during active COVID-19. CDR3 in DNA: TGTGCCAGCAGTGCCGGGACACGGCCCTACGAGCAGTACTTC. Protein sequence: CASSAGTRPYEQYF.